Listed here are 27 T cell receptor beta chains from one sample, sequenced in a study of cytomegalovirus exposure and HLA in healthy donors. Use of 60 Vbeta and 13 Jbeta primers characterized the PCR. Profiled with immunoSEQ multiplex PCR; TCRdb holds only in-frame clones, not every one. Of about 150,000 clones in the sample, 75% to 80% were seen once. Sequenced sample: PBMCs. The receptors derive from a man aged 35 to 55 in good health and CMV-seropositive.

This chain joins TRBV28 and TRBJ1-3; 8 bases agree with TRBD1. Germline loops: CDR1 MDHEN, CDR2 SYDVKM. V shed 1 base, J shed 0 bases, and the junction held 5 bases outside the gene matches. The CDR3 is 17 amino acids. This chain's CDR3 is CASSLSSGGSSGNTIYF. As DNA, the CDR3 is TGTGCCAGCAGTTTATCGTCAGGGGGCTCCTCTGGAAACACCATATATTTT.

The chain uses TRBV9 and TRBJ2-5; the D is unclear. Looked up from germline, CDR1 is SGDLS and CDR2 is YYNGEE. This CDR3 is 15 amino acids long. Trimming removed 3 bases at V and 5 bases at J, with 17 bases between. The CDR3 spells CASSAYLGFAETQYF. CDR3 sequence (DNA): TGTGCCAGCAGCGCATATCTCGGTTTTGCGGAGACCCAGTACTTC.

CDR3 sequence: CAWSEGRPRYGYTF. The CDR3 region has the DNA TGTGCCTGGAGTGAAGGCCGGCCGAGGTATGGCTACACCTTC. V is TRBV30 and J is TRBJ1-2, with D hard to call. Germline V gives CDR1 GTSNPN, CDR2 SVGIG (reference sequence). The CDR3 contains 14 residues. The ends were cut back, 1 base at V and 5 bases at J, with 14 bases in the middle. Variable domain in full (rest from reference TRBV30 and TRBJ1-2): SQTIHQWPATLVQPVGSPLSLECTVEGTSNPNLYWYRQAAGRGLQLLFYSVGIGQISSEVPQNLSASRPQDRQFILSSKKLLLSDSGFYLCAWSEGRPRYGYTFGSGTRLTVV.

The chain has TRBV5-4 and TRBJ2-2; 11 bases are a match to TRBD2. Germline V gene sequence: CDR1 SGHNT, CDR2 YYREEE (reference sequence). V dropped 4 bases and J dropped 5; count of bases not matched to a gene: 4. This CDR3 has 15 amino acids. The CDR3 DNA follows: TGTGCCAGCAGCCGTAGCGGGAGGGAGACCGGGGAGCTGTTTTTT. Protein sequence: CASSRSGRETGELFF.

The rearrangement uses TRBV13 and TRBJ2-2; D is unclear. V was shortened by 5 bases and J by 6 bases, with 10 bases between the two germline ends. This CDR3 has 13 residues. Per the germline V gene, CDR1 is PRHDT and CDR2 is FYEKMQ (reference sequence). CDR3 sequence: CASSPSISGELFF. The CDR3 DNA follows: TGTGCCAGCAGCCCCTCTATATCCGGGGAGCTGTTTTTT.

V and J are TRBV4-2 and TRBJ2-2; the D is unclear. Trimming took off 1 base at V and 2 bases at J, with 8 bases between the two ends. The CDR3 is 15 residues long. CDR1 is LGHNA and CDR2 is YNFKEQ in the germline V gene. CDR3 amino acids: CASSQVQINTGELFF. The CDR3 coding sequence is TGTGCCAGCAGCCAAGTCCAGATAAACACCGGGGAGCTGTTTTTT.

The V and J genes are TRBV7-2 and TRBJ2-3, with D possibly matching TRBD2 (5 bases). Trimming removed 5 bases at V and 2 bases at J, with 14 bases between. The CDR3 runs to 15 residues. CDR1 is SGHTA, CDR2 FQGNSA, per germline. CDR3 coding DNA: TGTGCCAGCAGCCTAATAGCGTCTAACACAGATACGCAGTATTTT. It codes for CASSLIASNTDTQYF. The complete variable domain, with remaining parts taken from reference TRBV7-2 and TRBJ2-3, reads GAGVSQSPSNKVTEKGKDVELRCDPISGHTALYWYRQSLGQGLEFLIYFQGNSAPDKSGLPSDRFSAERTGGSVSTLTIQRTQQEDSAVYLCASSLIASNTDTQYFGPGTRLTVL.

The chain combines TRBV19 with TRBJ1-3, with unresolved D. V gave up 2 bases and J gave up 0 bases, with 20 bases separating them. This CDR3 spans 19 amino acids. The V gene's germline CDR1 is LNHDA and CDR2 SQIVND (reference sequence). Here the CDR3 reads CASSIIAILARSSGNTIYF. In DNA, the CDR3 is TGTGCCAGTAGTATAATTGCGATCCTCGCGCGGTCCTCTGGAAACACCATATATTTT.

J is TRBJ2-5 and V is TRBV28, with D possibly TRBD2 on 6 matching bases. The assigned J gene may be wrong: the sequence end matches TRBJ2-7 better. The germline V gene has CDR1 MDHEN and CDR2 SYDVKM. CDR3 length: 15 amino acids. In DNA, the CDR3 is TGTGCCAGCAGTTCATTGGGACTCAGCTCCTACGAGCAGTACTTC. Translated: CASSSLGLSSYEQYF.

The DNA of the CDR3 is TGTGCCAGCAGCGGGAGAAATCAGCCCCAGCATTTT. Its protein is CASSGRNQPQHF. This sequence joins TRBV27 and TRBJ1-5; the D is unclear. CDR3 size: 12 residues. Germline CDR1 reads MNHEY; CDR2 reads SMNVEV (reference sequence). V was trimmed by 6 bases and J by 4 bases, leaving 7 bases between them.

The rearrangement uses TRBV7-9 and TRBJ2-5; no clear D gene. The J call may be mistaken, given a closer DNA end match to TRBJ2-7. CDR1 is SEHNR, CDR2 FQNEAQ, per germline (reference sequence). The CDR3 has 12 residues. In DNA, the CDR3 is TGTGCCAGCAGCTACGAATCTTACGAGCAGTACTTC. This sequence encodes CASSYESYEQYF.

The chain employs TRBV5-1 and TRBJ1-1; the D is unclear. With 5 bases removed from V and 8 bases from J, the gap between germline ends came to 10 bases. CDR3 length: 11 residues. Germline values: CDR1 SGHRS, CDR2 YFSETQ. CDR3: CASRSQREAFF. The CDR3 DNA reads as TGCGCCAGCAGGTCCCAGCGGGAAGCTTTCTTT. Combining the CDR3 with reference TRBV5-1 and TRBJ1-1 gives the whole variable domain KAGVTQTPRYLIKTRGQQVTLSCSPISGHRSVSWYQQTPGQGLQFLFEYFSETQRNKGNFPGRFSGRQFSNSRSEMNVSTLELGDSALYLCASRSQREAFFGQGTRLTVV.

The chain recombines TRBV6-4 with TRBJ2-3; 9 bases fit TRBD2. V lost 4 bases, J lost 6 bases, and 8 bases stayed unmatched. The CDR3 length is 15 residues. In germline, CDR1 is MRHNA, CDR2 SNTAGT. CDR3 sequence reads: CASSVEAGGLDTQYF. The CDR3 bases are TGTGCCAGCAGTGTTGAGGCGGGAGGGCTGGATACGCAGTATTTT.

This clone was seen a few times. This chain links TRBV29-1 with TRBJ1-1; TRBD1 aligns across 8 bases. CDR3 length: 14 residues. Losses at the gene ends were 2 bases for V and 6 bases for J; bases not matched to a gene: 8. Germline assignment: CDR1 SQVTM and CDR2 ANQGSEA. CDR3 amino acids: CSVEWAGGPSEAFF. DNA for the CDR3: TGCAGCGTTGAATGGGCAGGGGGCCCGTCTGAAGCTTTCTTT. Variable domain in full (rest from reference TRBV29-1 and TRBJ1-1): SAVISQKPSRDICQRGTSLTIQCQVDSQVTMMFWYRQQPGQSLTLIATANQGSEATYESGFVIDKFPISRPNLTFSTLTVSNMSPEDSSIYLCSVEWAGGPSEAFFGQGTRLTVV.

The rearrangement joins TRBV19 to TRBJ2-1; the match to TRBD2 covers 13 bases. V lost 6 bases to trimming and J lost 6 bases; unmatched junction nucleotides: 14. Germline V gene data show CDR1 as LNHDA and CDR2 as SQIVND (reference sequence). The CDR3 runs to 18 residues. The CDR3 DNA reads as TGTGCCAGTAGATCACCAGGACTAGCGGGAGTATTGAGCAATGAGCAGTTCTTC. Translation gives CASRSPGLAGVLSNEQFF.

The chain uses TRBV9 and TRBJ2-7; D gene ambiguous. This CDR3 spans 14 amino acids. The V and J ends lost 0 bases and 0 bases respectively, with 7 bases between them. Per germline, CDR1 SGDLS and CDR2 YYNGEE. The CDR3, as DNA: TGTGCCAGCAGCGTAGGTGCGTTCTCCTACGAGCAGTACTTC. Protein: CASSVGAFSYEQYF.

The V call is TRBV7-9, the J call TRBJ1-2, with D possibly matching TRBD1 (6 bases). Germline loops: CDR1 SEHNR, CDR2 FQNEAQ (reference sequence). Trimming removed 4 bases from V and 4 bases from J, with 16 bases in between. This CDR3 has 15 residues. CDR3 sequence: CASSSLGQTLYGYTF. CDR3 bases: TGTGCCAGCAGCTCGCTTGGACAGACCCTCTATGGCTACACCTTC.

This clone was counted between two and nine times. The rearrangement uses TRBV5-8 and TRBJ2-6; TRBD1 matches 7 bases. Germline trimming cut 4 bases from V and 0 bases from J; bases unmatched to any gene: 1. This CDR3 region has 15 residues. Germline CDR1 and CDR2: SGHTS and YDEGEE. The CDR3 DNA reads TGTGCCAGCAGCCGACAGGGCTCTGGGGCCAACGTCCTGACTTTC. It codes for CASSRQGSGANVLTF.

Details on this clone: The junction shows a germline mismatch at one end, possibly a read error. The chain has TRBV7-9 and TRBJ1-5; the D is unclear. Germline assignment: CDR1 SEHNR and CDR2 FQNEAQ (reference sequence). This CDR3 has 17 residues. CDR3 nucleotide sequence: TGTTCCAGCAGCCACGGGGAGGTAGGCCCAGGCAATCAGCCCCAGCATTTT. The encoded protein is CSSSHGEVGPGNQPQHF.

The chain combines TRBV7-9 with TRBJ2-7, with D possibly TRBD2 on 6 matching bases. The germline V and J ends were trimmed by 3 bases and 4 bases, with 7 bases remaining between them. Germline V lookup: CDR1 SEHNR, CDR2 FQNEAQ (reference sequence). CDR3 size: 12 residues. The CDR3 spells CASSLDYYEQYF. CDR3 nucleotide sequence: TGTGCCAGCAGCTTGGACTATTACGAGCAGTACTTC.

The CDR3 protein is CASSPPTLAGEYEQYF. CDR3 bases: TGTGCCAGCAGCCCCCCGACTCTAGCGGGAGAATACGAGCAGTACTTC. The chain joins TRBV7-2 to TRBJ2-7; 10 positions match TRBD2. The CDR3 has 16 amino acids. Germline loops: CDR1 SGHTA, CDR2 FQGNSA. V shed 5 bases, J shed 4 bases, and the junction held 11 bases outside the gene matches.

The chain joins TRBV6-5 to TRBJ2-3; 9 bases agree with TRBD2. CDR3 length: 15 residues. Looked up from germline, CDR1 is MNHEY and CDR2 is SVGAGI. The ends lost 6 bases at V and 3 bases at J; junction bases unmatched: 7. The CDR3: CASSAGGRGTDTQYF. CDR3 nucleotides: TGTGCCAGCAGCGCCGGCGGGAGGGGGACAGATACGCAGTATTTT.

The CDR3 is CASSGNRGYGYTF. CDR3 coding DNA: TGTGCCAGCAGTGGGAACAGGGGCTATGGCTACACCTTC. The chain has TRBV6-5 and TRBJ1-2; 7 bases fit TRBD1. Germline trimming cut 5 bases from V and 4 bases from J; bases unmatched to any gene: 4. The CDR3 extends over 13 amino acids. The V gene's germline CDR1 is MNHEY and CDR2 SVGAGI.

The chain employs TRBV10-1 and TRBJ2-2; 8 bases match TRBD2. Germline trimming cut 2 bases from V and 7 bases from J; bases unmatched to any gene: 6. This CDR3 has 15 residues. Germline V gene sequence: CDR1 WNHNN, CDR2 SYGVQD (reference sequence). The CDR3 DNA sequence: TGCGCCAGCAGTGAGACGGGAGGGGAAAACGGGGAGCTGTTTTTT. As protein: CASSETGGENGELFF.

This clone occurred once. The CDR3 here is CASSVGLAGGRDEQFF. For the CDR3, the DNA is TGTGCCAGCAGCGTCGGACTAGCGGGAGGTAGGGATGAGCAGTTCTTC. This chain joins TRBV9 and TRBJ2-1; 14 bases line up with TRBD2. J gave up 8 bases and V 2 bases, and 6 bases lay outside the gene matches. The CDR3 loop spans 16 amino acids. CDR1 and CDR2 (germline): SGDLS, YYNGEE.

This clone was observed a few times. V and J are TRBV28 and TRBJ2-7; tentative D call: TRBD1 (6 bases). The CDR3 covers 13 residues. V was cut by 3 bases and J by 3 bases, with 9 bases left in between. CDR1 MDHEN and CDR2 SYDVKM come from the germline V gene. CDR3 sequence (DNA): TGTGCCAGCAGTTTCCCACAGGGCTACGAGCAGTACTTC. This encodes CASSFPQGYEQYF.

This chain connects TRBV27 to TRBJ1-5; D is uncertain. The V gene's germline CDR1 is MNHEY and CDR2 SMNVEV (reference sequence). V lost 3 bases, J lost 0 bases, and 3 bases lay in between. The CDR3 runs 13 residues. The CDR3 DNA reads TGTGCCAGCAGTTTCTATAGCAATCAGCCCCAGCATTTT. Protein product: CASSFYSNQPQHF.